The source of this TCR beta chain is a study of cytotoxic CD8 clonotypes in ibrutinib-treated CLL. The wider study: Patients gave response samples after a median around 11 months of treatment, range 6 to 36.

Per germline, CDR1 SGHVS and CDR2 FNYEAQ. V lost 5 bases and J lost 0, with 9 bases in between. The CDR3 has 14 residues. Generated by immunoSEQ multiplex PCR, the TCRdb table keeps only in-frame clones and is missing some. The data contain more than 200,000 clones, 75% to 80% of them seen just once; the ten biggest clones take up 10% to 12%. Overall study results and limits: Sampling of sustained-remission and progressing patients occurred at differing times. Clonality increased with ibrutinib response but returned toward baseline at progression.

Genomic DNA (around 2 micrograms) was obtained from cryopreserved PBMCs for construction of TCR beta libraries. To note about this clone: Antigen: not known.

V gene TRBV7-6 combines with J gene TRBJ2-3; D ambiguous. This clonotype originated in a human donor with chronic lymphocytic leukemia. This specimen consisted of PBMCs, obtained after 12 months of ibrutinib treatment. This CDR3 is CASSAPASTDTQYF. CDR3 in DNA: TGTGCCAGCAGCGCCCCCGCTAGCACAGATACGCAGTATTTT. The whole variable domain, remainder taken from reference TRBV7-6 and TRBJ2-3, is GAGVSQSPRYKVTKRGQDVALRCDPISGHVSLYWYRQALGQGPEFLTYFNYEAQQDKSGLPNDRFSAERPEGSISTLTIQRTEQRDSAMYRCASSAPASTDTQYFGPGTRLTVL.